This T cell receptor (beta chain) comes out of a study of T cell repertoires in cytomegalovirus infection. Study as a whole: Signatures in public TCR beta sequences pointed to both CMV infection and matching HLA type.

TCRdb re-called the reads through MiXCR, storing one row per CDR3 protein. The table shows 570,000 or so distinct CDR3 sequences, with around two fifths occurring only once. This clonotype was seen a handful of times. What it binds is not known. Germline values: CDR1 SGHTA, CDR2 FQGNSA. The CDR3 covers 11 residues. V dropped 5 bases and J dropped 16 bases, with 15 bases sitting between them. This sample comprised cultured PBMCs, obtained from culture after CMV antigen stimulation. V gene TRBV7-2 combines with J gene TRBJ2-1, with a tentative D call TRBD2 (7 bases). This TCR was sampled from a human donor in good health (CMV status not recorded). Some clones in this sample may be carry-over from other donors' samples. The CDR3 sequence: CASSLGGAPFF. In nucleotides, the CDR3 is TGTGCCAGCAGCCTGGGGGGGGCCCCATTCTTC.